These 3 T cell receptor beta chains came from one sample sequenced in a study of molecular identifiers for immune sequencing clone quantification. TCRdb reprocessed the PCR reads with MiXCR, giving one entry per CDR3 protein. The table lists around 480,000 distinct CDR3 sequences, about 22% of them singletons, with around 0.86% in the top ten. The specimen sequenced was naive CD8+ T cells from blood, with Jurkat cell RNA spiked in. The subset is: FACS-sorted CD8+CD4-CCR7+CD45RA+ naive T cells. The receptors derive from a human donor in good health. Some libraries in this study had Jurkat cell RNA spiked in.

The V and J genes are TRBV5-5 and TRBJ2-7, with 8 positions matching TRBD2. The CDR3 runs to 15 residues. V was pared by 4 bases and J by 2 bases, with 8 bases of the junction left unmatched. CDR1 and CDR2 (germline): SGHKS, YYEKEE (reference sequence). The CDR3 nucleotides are TGTGCCAGCAGCCCGGGGGGGCAGTCCGCCTACGAGCAGTACTTC. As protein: CASSPGGQSAYEQYF.

The CDR3 DNA is TGTGCCAGCAGTTCGGGACTAGCGGGGCTGAACTCCAGGGAGCTGTTTTTT. Translation: CASSSGLAGLNSRELFF. The chain uses TRBV6-2 or TRBV6-3 and TRBJ2-2, with 13 bases matching TRBD2. V gave up 4 bases and J gave up 9 bases; unmatched junction bases: 11. CDR1 and CDR2 from the germline V gene are MNHEY and SVGEGT. CDR3 size: 17 residues.

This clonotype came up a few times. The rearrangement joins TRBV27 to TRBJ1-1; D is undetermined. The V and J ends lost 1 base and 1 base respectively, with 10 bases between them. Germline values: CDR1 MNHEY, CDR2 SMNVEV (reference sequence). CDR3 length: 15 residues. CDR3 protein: CASSLLRPRNTEAFF. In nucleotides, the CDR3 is TGTGCCAGCAGTTTATTGCGTCCTCGGAACACTGAAGCTTTCTTT.